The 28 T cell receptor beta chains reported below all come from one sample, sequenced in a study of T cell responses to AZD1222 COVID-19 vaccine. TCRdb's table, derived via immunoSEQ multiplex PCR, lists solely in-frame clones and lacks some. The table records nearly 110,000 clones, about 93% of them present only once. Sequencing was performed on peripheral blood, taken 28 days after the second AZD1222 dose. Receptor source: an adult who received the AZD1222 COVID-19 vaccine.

The CDR3 reads CASSSGRTTDTQYF. As DNA, the CDR3 is TGTGCCAGCAGCTCGGGACGGACCACAGATACGCAGTATTTT. The V call is TRBV13, the J call TRBJ2-3; perhaps D is TRBD1 or TRBD2 (5 bases each). Germline assignment: CDR1 PRHDT and CDR2 FYEKMQ (reference sequence). The CDR3 covers 14 residues. Trimming stripped 4 bases from V and 2 bases from J, with 10 bases between.

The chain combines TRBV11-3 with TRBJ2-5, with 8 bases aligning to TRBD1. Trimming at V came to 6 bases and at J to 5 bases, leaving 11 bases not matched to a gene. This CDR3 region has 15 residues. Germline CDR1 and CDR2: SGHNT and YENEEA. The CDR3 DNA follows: TGTGCCAGCAGTCACGACAGGGGCTACCGGGAGACCCAGTACTTC. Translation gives CASSHDRGYRETQYF. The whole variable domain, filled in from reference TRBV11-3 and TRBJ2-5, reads EAGVVQSPRYKIIEKKQPVAFWCNPISGHNTLYWYLQNLGQGPELLIRYENEEAVDDSQLPKDRFSAERLKGVDSTLKIQPAELGDSAVYLCASSHDRGYRETQYFGPGTRLLVL.

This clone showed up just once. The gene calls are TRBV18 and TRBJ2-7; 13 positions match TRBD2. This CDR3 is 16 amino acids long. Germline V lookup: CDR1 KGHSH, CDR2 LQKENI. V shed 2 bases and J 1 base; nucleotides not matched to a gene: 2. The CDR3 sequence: CASSPRLAGGSYEQYF. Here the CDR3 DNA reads TGTGCCAGCTCACCAAGACTAGCGGGGGGTTCCTACGAGCAGTACTTC.

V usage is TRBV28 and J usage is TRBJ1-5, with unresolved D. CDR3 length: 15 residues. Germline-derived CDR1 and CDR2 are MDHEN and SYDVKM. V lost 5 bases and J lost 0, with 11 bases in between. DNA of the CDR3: TGTGCCAGCAGTAGGGATCCCTATAGCAATCAGCCCCAGCATTTT. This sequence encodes CASSRDPYSNQPQHF.

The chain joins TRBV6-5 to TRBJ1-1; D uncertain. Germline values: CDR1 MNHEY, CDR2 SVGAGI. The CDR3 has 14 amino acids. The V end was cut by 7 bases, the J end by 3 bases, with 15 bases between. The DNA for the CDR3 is TGTGCCAGCAAGTCGAGGCTCTTGGACACTGAAGCTTTCTTT. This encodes CASKSRLLDTEAFF.

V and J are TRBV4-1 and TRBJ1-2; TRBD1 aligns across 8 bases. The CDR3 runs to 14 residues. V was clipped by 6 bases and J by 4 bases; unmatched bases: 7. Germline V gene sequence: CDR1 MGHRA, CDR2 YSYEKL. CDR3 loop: CASRLQGGFYGYTF. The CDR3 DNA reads TGCGCCAGCAGATTACAGGGGGGGTTCTATGGCTACACCTTC.

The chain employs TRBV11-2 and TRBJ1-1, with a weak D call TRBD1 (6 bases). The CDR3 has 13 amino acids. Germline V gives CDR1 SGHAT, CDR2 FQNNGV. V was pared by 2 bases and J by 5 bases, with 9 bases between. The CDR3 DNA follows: TGTGCCAGCAGCTTACAGGGGATGACTGAAGCTTTCTTT. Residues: CASSLQGMTEAFF.

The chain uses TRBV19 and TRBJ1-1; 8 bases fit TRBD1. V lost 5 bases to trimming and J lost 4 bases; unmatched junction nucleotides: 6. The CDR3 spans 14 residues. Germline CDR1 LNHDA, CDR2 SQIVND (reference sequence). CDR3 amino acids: CASSADRVSTEAFF. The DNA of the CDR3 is TGTGCCAGTAGTGCGGACAGGGTGTCCACTGAAGCTTTCTTT.

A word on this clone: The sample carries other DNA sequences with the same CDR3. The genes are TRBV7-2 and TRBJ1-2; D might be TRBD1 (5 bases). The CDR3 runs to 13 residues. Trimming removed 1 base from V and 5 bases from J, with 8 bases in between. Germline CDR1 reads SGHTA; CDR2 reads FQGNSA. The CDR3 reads CASSLDRSYGYTF. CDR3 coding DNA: TGTGCCAGCAGCTTAGACAGGTCTTATGGCTACACCTTC.

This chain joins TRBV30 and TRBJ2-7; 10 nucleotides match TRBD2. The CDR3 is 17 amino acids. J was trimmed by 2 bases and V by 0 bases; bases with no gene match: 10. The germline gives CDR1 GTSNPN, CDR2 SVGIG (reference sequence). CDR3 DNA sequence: TGTGCCTGGAGTGTAGAATGGCCTAGCGGGAGTCCCTACGAGCAGTACTTC. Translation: CAWSVEWPSGSPYEQYF. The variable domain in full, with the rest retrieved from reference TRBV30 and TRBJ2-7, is SQTIHQWPATLVQPVGSPLSLECTVEGTSNPNLYWYRQAAGRGLQLLFYSVGIGQISSEVPQNLSASRPQDRQFILSSKKLLLSDSGFYLCAWSVEWPSGSPYEQYFGPGTRLTVT.

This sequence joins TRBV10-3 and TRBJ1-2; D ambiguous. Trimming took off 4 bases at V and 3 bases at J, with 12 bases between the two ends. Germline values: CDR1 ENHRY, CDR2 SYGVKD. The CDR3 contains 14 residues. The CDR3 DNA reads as TGTGCCATCAGTGGAGGTGGGAAACACTATGGCTACACCTTC. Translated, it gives CAISGGGKHYGYTF.

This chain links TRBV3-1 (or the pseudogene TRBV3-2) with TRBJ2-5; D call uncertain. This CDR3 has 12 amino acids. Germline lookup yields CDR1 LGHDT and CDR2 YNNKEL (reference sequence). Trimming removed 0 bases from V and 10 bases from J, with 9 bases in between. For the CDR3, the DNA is TGTGCCAGCAGCCAAGATGAGGAAATCCAGTACTTC. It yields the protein CASSQDEEIQYF.

In nucleotides, the CDR3 is TGTGCCAGCAGCTCTACAGGGGGCGGCCCCCAAGAGACCCAGTACTTC. Translation gives CASSSTGGGPQETQYF. This sequence joins TRBV13 and TRBJ2-5, with 9 bases lining up with TRBD1. J gave up 1 base and V 4 bases, and 7 bases lay outside the gene matches. Germline V CDR1 and CDR2: PRHDT, FYEKMQ (reference sequence). The CDR3 sequence is 16 residues long.

The CDR3 DNA reads TGTGCCCGAGGACGGGAGGGCTACAATGAGCAGTTCTTC. This gives the protein CARGREGYNEQFF. The chain combines TRBV30 with TRBJ2-1, with TRBD2 identical over 8 bases. V was clipped by 8 bases and J by 3 bases; unmatched bases: 6. CDR1 and CDR2 (germline): GTSNPN, SVGIG (reference sequence). The CDR3 spans 13 residues.

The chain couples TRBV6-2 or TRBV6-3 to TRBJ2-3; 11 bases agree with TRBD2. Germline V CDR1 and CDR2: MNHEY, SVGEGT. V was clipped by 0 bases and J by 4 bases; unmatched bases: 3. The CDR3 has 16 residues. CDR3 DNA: TGTGCCAGCAGTTACTCACTAGCGGGGGACCCAGATACGCAGTATTTT. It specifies CASSYSLAGDPDTQYF.

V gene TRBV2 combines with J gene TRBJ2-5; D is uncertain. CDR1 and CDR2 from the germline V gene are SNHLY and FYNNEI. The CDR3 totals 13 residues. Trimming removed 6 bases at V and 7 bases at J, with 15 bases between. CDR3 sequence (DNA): TGTGCCAGCAGCCTTGACTCAGTAGGGACCCAGTACTTC. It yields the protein CASSLDSVGTQYF.

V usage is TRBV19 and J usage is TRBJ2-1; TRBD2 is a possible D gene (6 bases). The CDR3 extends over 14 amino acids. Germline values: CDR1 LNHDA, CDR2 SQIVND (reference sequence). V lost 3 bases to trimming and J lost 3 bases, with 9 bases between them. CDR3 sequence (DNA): TGTGCCAGTAGTATTCCGGGACTCTACAATGAGCAGTTCTTC. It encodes CASSIPGLYNEQFF.

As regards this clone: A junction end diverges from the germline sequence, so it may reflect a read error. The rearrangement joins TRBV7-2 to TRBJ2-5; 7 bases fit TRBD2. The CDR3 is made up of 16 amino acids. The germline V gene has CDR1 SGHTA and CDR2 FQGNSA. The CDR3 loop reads CATSPRASGRQETQYF. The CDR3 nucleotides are TGTGCCACCAGCCCCCGGGCTAGCGGACGCCAAGAGACCCAGTACTTC.

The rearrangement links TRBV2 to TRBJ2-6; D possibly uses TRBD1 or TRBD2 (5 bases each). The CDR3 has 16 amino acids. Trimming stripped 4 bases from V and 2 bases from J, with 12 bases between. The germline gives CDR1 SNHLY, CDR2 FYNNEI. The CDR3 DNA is TGTGCCAGCAGTGTAGAGGGGTTTACTGGGGCCAACGTCCTGACTTTC. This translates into CASSVEGFTGANVLTF.

Here the CDR3 reads CASSLVGGSRNTQYF. CDR3 bases: TGCGCCAGCAGCTTGGTCGGCGGGAGCAGAAATACGCAGTATTTT. V is TRBV5-1 and J is TRBJ2-3; TRBD2 aligns across 7 bases. Unmatched junction bases numbered 8, after V lost 0 bases and J lost 7 bases. In germline, CDR1 is SGHRS, CDR2 YFSETQ. The CDR3 is 15 residues long.

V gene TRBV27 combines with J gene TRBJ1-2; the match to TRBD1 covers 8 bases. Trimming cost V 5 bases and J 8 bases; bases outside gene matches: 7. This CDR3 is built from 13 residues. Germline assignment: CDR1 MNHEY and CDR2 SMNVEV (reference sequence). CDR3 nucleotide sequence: TGTGCCAGCAGTCCAGGGGGCTTCAGGGGCTACACCTTC. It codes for CASSPGGFRGYTF.

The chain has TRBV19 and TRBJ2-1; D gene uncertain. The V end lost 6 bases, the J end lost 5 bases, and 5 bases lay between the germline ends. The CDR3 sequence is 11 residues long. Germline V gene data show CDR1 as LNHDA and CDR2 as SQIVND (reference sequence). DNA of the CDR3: TGTGCCAGTAGGATGAACAATGAGCAGTTCTTC. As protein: CASRMNNEQFF. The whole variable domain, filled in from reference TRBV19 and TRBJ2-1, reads DGGITQSPKYLFRKEGQNVTLSCEQNLNHDAMYWYRQDPGQGLRLIYYSQIVNDFQKGDIAEGYSVSREKKESFPLTVTSAQKNPTAFYLCASRMNNEQFFGPGTRLTVL.

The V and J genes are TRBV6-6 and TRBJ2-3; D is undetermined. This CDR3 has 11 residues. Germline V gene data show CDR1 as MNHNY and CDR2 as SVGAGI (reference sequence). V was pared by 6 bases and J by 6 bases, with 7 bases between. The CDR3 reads CASRELDTQYF. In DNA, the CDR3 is TGTGCCAGCAGGGAGCTCGATACGCAGTATTTT.

The CDR3 DNA reads as TGCGCCAGCAGCTTGATAAGTGGGAGGGGGTCCTACGAGCAGTACTTC. Translated, it gives CASSLISGRGSYEQYF. The chain recombines TRBV5-1 with TRBJ2-7; D perhaps matches TRBD2 (7 bases). This CDR3 is built from 16 residues. Trimming left V 1 base short and J 1 base short, with 15 bases between. Germline-derived CDR1 and CDR2 are SGHRS and YFSETQ.

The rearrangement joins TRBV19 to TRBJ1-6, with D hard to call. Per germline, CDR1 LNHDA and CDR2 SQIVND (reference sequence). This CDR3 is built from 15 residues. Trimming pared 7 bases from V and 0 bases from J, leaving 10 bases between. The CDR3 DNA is TGTGCCAGTACGTCGCGTGCCTCCTATAATTCACCCCTCCACTTT. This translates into CASTSRASYNSPLHF. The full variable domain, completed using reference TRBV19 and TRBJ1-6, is DGGITQSPKYLFRKEGQNVTLSCEQNLNHDAMYWYRQDPGQGLRLIYYSQIVNDFQKGDIAEGYSVSREKKESFPLTVTSAQKNPTAFYLCASTSRASYNSPLHFGNGTRLTVT.

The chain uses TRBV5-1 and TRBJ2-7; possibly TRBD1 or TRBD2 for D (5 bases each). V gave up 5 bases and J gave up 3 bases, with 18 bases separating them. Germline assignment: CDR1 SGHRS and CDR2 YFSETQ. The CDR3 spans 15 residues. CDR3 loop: CASRITRDGIYEQYF. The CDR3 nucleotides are TGCGCCAGCAGGATTACCCGGGACGGAATCTACGAGCAGTACTTC. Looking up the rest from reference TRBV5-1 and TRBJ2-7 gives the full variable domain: KAGVTQTPRYLIKTRGQQVTLSCSPISGHRSVSWYQQTPGQGLQFLFEYFSETQRNKGNFPGRFSGRQFSNSRSEMNVSTLELGDSALYLCASRITRDGIYEQYFGPGTRLTVT.

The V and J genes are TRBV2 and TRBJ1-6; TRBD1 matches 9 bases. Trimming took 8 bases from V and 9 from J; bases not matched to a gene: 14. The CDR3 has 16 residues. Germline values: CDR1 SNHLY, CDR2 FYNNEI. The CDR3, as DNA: TGTGCCAGCGCGACCGGGACAGGGCCTATGGGTTCACCCCTCCACTTT. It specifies CASATGTGPMGSPLHF.

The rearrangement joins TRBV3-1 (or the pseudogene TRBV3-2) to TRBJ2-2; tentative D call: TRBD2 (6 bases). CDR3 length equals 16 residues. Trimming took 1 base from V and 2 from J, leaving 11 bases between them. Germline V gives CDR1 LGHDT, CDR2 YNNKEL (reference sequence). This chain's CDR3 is CASSQGGGVNTGELFF. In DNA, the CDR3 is TGTGCCAGCAGCCAAGGTGGAGGGGTAAACACCGGGGAGCTGTTTTTT.